Listed here are 13 T cell receptor beta chains from one sample, sequenced in a study of blood T cell repertoires in COVID-19. Clones were read by immunoSEQ multiplex PCR, and TCRdb kept only the in-frame ones, dropping some. The data contain some 200,000 clones, about four fifths of them singletons. Sequencing was done on a sample of peripheral blood. All receptors derive from a woman between 35 and 50 years old with COVID-19, enrolled during active disease.

The chain is built from TRBV7-9 and TRBJ2-1, with 7 bases aligning to TRBD2. V was pared by 1 base and J by 6 bases, with 3 bases of the junction left unmatched. CDR1 is SEHNR and CDR2 is FQNEAQ in the germline V gene (reference sequence). The CDR3 covers 14 residues. The CDR3 DNA follows: TGTGCCAGCAGCTTAGGACTAGCCGGCAATGAGCAGTTCTTC. Encoded protein: CASSLGLAGNEQFF.

The chain uses TRBV4-1 and TRBJ2-1; D possibly corresponds to TRBD1 (5 bases). This CDR3 has 18 residues. The V end was cut by 0 bases, the J end by 4 bases, with 19 bases between. The germline gives CDR1 MGHRA, CDR2 YSYEKL. CDR3 bases: TGCGCCAGCAGCCAAGATCAGGGCAGGCTGGGGTTATACAATGAGCAGTTCTTC. Translation: CASSQDQGRLGLYNEQFF.

This chain uses TRBV9 with TRBJ2-7, with 13 nucleotides matching TRBD2. The V gene end was trimmed by 4 bases and the J gene end by 7 bases; junction bases not matched to a gene: 5. Germline V gene sequence: CDR1 SGDLS, CDR2 YYNGEE. The CDR3 extends over 14 amino acids. DNA of the CDR3: TGTGCCAGCAGCCAAAGGACTAGCGGGGGAGAGCAGTACTTC. Protein product: CASSQRTSGGEQYF.

This chain links TRBV3-1 (or the pseudogene TRBV3-2) with TRBJ2-2; tentative D call: TRBD1 (6 bases). Germline V CDR1 and CDR2: LGHDT, YNNKEL (reference sequence). The CDR3 totals 15 residues. V lost 1 base and J 3 bases, leaving 9 bases between the germline ends. DNA for the CDR3: TGTGCCAGCAGCCAAGTAGGGGGATACACCGGGGAGCTGTTTTTT. This gives the protein CASSQVGGYTGELFF.

The chain combines TRBV5-1 with TRBJ2-1, with a weak D call TRBD2 (5 bases). The V and J ends lost 5 bases and 0 bases respectively, with 12 bases between them. The germline gives CDR1 SGHRS, CDR2 YFSETQ. The CDR3 is made up of 15 amino acids. CDR3 sequence: CASREDSSSYNEQFF. CDR3 sequence (DNA): TGCGCCAGCAGGGAGGACTCCAGCTCCTACAATGAGCAGTTCTTC.

The J gene is TRBJ1-5, the V gene TRBV7-2; D gene uncertain. This CDR3 region has 13 residues. V shed 4 bases and J shed 3 bases, with 7 bases lying between them. The germline CDR1 and CDR2 sequences are SGHTA and FQGNSA. In nucleotides, the CDR3 is TGTGCCAGCAGCTCTGTAATCAATCAGCCCCAGCATTTT. This gives the protein CASSSVINQPQHF.

The V gene is TRBV28, the J gene TRBJ2-4, with D tentatively TRBD2 (6 bases). Per germline, CDR1 MDHEN and CDR2 SYDVKM. This CDR3 has 13 residues. V was cut by 4 bases and J by 7 bases, with 11 bases left in between. The CDR3 here is CASSSGTPNIQYF. The CDR3, as DNA: TGTGCCAGCAGTTCCGGGACTCCTAACATTCAGTACTTC.

In its sample, this clone was seen a few times. V usage is TRBV6-5 and J usage is TRBJ2-1; tentatively, D is TRBD2 (5 bases). Trimming cost V 5 bases and J 6 bases, with 17 bases left between them. Germline CDR1 reads MNHEY; CDR2 reads SVGAGI. This CDR3 is built from 15 residues. In DNA form, the CDR3 reads TGTGCCAGCAGTCCCCAAACCCGGCTAGCCAATGAGCAGTTCTTC. Protein sequence: CASSPQTRLANEQFF.

The chain couples TRBV7-8 to TRBJ2-7; no clear D gene. CDR1 is SGHVS and CDR2 is FQNEAQ in the germline V gene. CDR3 length equals 12 residues. V was shortened by 4 bases and J by 3 bases, with 7 bases between the two germline ends. As DNA, the CDR3 is TGTGCCAGCAGCTCCCCTAACTACGAGCAGTACGTC. Its translation: CASSSPNYEQYV.

The rearrangement joins TRBV11-2 to TRBJ1-6; TRBD1 matches at 10 bases. The CDR3 extends over 15 amino acids. Losses at the gene ends were 5 bases for V and 7 bases for J; bases not matched to a gene: 5. The germline V gene has CDR1 SGHAT and CDR2 FQNNGV. For the CDR3, the DNA is TGTGCCAGCAGCCCCGGGACAGGGGTGAATTCACCCCTCCACTTT. This codes for CASSPGTGVNSPLHF.

The sample holds one count of this clone. The rearrangement joins TRBV5-6 to TRBJ2-5; 11 nucleotides agree with TRBD2. The junction had 6 bases not matched to a gene; V was cut back by 4 bases and J by 7 bases. This CDR3 contains 14 residues. CDR1 is SGHDT and CDR2 is YYEEEE in the germline V gene. In DNA form, the CDR3 reads TGTGCCAGCAGCGAGGGACTAGCGGTCCCGACCCAGTACTTC. Amino acid sequence: CASSEGLAVPTQYF.

The rearrangement links TRBV2 to TRBJ2-1, with 14 nucleotides matching TRBD2. Germline CDR1 SNHLY, CDR2 FYNNEI. The CDR3 has 16 amino acids. Trimming cost V 6 bases and J 5 bases; bases outside gene matches: 6. The DNA of the CDR3 is TGTGCCAGCAGGGCGACTAGCGGGGGGGTTCACAATGAGCAGTTCTTC. Translated: CASRATSGGVHNEQFF.

The V gene is TRBV11-2, the J gene TRBJ1-3; 7 bases match TRBD1. V shed 4 bases, J shed 0 bases, and the junction held 3 bases outside the gene matches. Germline V lookup: CDR1 SGHAT, CDR2 FQNNGV. The CDR3 has 15 residues. This CDR3 reads CASSSGQLSGNTIYF. In nucleotides, the CDR3 is TGTGCCAGCAGCTCGGGACAGCTCTCTGGAAACACCATATATTTT.